Sequencing of this T cell receptor beta chain was carried out in a study of T cells after posttransplantation cyclophosphamide. Broader study findings: Recipient CMV seropositivity and CMV reactivation strongly tracked TRB clonality. Blood and skin or GI T cell repertoires showed limited TRB overlap.

A word on this clone: The target antigen is unknown.

Clones were read by immunoSEQ multiplex PCR, and TCRdb kept only the in-frame ones, dropping some. This table has tens of thousands of clones, approximately 97% appearing once. Cells defined as naive were viable CD3+CD4+ or CD3+CD8+ and CCR7+CD45RA+CD45RO-CD95-CD27+CD28+. On the day of bone marrow donation, the related graft donor provided peripheral blood. V gave up 3 bases and J gave up 8 bases; unmatched junction bases: 12. The CDR3 is made up of 15 amino acids. Germline V gives CDR1 SGHDN, CDR2 FVKESK. This clonotype was sampled from a man aged 50-60 years in good health, CMV-negative, and a related stem cell transplant donor. The rearrangement joins TRBV14 to TRBJ1-1, with 7 nucleotides matching TRBD1. Sequenced sample: naive CD4+ T cells sorted from PBMCs. The CDR3: CASSQPGTDPSEAFF. CDR3 in DNA: TGTGCCAGCAGCCAGCCCGGGACAGATCCTTCCGAAGCTTTCTTT.